This TCR beta chain was sequenced during a study of T cell responses to AZD1222 COVID-19 vaccine. Details on this clone: Antigen: not known.

Study-wide results and limits: Clonal diversity was possibly underestimated, and the donors were mostly white British, with more females. Vaccine-related CD4 TCRs covered spike, predominating at 160-218 and 743-854. Among spike-specific TCRs, nearly half reportedly target unmutated variant regions. Among those given AZD1222, only six were seropositive at baseline.

Sequencing used immunoSEQ multiplex PCR; TCRdb keeps in-frame clones, though not all of them. This sample has 100,000 to 150,000 clones; roughly 88% occur once, and the top ten carry 4.5% to 6%. Germline V gene lookup returns CDR1 KGHSH and CDR2 LQKENI. This CDR3 region has 15 residues. Germline trimming cut 6 bases from V and 6 bases from J; bases unmatched to any gene: 10. This chain connects TRBV18 to TRBJ2-1; TRBD2 matches at 8 bases. Source: peripheral blood, taken on day 0 of AZD1222 vaccination. This sequence originates from an adult in good health. CDR3 in amino acids: CASSQGLVGFNEQFF. The CDR3 DNA sequence: TGTGCCAGCTCCCAGGGACTAGTCGGTTTCAATGAGCAGTTCTTC. The whole variable domain, remainder taken from reference TRBV18 and TRBJ2-1, is NAGVMQNPRHLVRRRGQEARLRCSPMKGHSHVYWYRQLPEEGLKFMVYLQKENIIDESGMPKERFSAEFPKEGPSILRIQQVVRGDSAAYFCASSQGLVGFNEQFFGPGTRLTVL.